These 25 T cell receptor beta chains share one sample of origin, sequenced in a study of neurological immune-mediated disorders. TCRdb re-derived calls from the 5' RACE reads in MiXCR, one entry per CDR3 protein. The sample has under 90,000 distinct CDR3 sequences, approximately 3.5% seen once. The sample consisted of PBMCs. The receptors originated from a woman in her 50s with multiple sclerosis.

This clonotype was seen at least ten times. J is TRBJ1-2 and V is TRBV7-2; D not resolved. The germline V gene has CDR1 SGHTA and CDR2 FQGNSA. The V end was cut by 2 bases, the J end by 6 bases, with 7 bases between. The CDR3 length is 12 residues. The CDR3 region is CASSLLSDGYTF. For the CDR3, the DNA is TGTGCCAGCAGCTTACTTTCCGATGGCTACACCTTC.

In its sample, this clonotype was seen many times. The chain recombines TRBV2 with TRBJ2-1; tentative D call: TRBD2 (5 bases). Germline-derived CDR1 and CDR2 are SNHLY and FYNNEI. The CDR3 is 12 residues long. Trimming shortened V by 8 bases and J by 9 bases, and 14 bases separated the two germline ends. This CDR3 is CASVSGLSEQFF. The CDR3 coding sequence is TGTGCCAGCGTCTCGGGGTTGAGTGAGCAGTTCTTC.

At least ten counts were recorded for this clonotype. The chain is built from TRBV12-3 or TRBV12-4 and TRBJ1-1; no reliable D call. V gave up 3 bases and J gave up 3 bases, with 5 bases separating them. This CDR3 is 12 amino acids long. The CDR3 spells CASSFTDTEAFF. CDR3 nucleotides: TGTGCCAGCAGTTTTACGGACACTGAAGCTTTCTTT.

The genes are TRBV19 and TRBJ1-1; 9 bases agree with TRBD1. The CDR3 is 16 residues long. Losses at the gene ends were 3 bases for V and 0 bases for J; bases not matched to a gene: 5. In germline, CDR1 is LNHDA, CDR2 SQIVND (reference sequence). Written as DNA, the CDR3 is TGTGCCAGTAGTATCCCCGGACAGGGGATGAACACTGAAGCTTTCTTT. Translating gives CASSIPGQGMNTEAFF.

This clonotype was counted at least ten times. Here the CDR3 DNA reads TGCGCCAGCAGCTTGACGTCACGTCGGGTGGGAGATAATGAAAAACTGTTTTTT. Amino acids: CASSLTSRRVGDNEKLFF. The V and J genes are TRBV5-1 and TRBJ1-4; no firm D call. V was pared by 1 base and J by 4 bases, with 20 bases between. Per germline, CDR1 SGHRS and CDR2 YFSETQ. This CDR3 is 18 amino acids long.

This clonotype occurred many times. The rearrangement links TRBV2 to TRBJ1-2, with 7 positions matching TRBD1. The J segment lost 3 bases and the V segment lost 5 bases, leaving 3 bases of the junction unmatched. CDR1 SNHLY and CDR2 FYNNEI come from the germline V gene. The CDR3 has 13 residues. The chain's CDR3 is CASSSQGYYGYTF. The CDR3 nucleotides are TGTGCCAGCAGTTCACAGGGGTACTATGGCTACACCTTC.

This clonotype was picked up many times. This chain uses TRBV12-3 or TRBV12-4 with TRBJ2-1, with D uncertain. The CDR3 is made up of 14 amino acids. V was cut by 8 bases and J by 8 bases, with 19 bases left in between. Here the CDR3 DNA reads TGTGCCAGCCTAATTGGCAGTATCATGTATGAGCAGTTCTTC. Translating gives CASLIGSIMYEQFF.

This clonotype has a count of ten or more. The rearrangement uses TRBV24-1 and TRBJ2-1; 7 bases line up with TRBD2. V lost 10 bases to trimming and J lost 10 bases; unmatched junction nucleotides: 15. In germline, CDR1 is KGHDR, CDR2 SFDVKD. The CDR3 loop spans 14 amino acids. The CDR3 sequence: CATTPGTIQGEQFF. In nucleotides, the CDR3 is TGTGCCACGACCCCCGGGACTATCCAAGGGGAGCAGTTCTTC.

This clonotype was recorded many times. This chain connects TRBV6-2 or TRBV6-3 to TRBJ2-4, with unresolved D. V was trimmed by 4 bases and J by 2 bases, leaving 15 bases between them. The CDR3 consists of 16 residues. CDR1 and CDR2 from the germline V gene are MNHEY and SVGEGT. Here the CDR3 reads CASSSGVPLSKNIQYF. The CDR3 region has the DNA TGTGCCAGCAGTTCCGGCGTCCCCCTGTCCAAAAACATTCAGTACTTC.

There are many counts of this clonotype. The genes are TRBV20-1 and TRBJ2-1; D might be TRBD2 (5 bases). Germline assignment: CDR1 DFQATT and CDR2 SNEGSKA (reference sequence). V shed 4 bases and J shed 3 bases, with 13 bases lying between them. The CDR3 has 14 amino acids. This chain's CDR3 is CSAMRTGNYNEQFF. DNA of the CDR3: TGCAGTGCTATGAGGACTGGAAACTACAATGAGCAGTTCTTC.

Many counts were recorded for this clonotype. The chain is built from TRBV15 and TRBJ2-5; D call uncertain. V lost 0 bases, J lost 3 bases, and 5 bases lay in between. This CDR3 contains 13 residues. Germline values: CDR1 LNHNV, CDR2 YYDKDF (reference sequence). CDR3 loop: CATSRDREETQYF. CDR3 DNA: TGTGCCACCAGCAGAGATCGAGAAGAGACCCAGTACTTC.

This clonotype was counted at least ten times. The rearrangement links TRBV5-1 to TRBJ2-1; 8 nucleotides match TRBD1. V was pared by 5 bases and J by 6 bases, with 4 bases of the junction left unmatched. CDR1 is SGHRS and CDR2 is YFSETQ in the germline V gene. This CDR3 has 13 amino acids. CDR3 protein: CASSRTGGNEQFF. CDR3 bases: TGCGCCAGCAGTCGTACAGGGGGCAATGAGCAGTTCTTC.

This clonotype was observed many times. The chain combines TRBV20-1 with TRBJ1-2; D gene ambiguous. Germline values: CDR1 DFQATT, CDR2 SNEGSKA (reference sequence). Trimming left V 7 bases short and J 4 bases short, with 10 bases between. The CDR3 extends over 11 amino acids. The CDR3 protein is CSVFLTYGYTF. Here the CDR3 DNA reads TGCAGTGTATTCCTAACCTATGGCTACACCTTC.

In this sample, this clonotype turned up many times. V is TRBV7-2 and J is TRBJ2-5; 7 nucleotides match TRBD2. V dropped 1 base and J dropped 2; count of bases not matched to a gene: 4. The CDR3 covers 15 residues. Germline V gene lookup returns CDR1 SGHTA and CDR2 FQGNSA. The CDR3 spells CASSLGGGLQETQYF. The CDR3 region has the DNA TGTGCCAGCAGCTTAGGGGGGGGACTGCAAGAGACCCAGTACTTC.

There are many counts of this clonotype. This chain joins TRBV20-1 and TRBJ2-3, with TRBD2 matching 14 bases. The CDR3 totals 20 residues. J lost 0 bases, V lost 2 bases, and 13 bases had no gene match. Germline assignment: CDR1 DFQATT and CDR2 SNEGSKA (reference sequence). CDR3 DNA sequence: TGCAGTGCTAGAAAAGCCGGACTAGCGGGGGGAATTTTTAGCACAGATACGCAGTATTTT. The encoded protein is CSARKAGLAGGIFSTDTQYF.

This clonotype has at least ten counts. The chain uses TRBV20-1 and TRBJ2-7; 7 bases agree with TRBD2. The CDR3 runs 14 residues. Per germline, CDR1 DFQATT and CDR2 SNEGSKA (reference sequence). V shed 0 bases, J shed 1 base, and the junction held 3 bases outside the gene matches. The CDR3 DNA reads TGCAGTGCTAGAGATCTAGCGGAATCCTACGAGCAGTACTTC. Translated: CSARDLAESYEQYF.

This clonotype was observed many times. The CDR3 coding sequence is TGCAGTGCTAGAACCGACAGGGTTGAAGCTTTCTTT. Protein: CSARTDRVEAFF. The rearrangement joins TRBV20-1 to TRBJ1-1; 7 positions agree with TRBD1. Trimming took 2 bases from V and 7 from J; bases not matched to a gene: 4. The CDR3 totals 12 residues. Germline values: CDR1 DFQATT, CDR2 SNEGSKA (reference sequence).

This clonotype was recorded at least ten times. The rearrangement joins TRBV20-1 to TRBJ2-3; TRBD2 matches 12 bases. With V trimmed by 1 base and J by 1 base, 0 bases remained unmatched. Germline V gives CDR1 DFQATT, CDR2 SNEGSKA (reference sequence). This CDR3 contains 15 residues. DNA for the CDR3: TGCAGTGCTAGAGGACTAGCGGGGGGCACAGATACGCAGTATTTT. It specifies CSARGLAGGTDTQYF.

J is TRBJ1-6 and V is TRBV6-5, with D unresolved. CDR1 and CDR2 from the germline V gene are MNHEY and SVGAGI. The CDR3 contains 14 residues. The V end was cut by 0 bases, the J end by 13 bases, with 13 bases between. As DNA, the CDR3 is TGTGCCAGCAGTTACTCGACACGCTCGACTCCCCTCCACTTT. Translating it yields CASSYSTRSTPLHF.

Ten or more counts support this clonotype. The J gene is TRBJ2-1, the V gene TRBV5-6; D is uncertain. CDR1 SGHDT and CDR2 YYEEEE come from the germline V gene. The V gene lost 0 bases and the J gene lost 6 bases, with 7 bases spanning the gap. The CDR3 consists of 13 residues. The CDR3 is CASSLGWGNEQFF. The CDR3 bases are TGTGCCAGCAGCTTGGGCTGGGGCAATGAGCAGTTCTTC.

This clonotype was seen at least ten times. This chain's CDR3 is CASSQVDWGTDTQYF. CDR3 DNA: TGTGCCAGCAGCCAAGTAGATTGGGGCACAGATACGCAGTATTTT. The rearrangement joins TRBV3-1 to TRBJ2-3; no clear D. CDR3 length: 15 amino acids. Trimming took 1 base from V and 1 from J, leaving 9 bases between them. Germline V gives CDR1 LGHDT, CDR2 YNNKEL (reference sequence).

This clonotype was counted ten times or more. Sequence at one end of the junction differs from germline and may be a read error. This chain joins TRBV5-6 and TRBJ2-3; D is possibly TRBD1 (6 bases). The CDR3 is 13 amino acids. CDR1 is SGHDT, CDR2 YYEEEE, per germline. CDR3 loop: CASRLGATDTQYF. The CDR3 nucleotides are TGTGCCAGCAGATTGGGGGCCACAGATACGCAGTATTTT.

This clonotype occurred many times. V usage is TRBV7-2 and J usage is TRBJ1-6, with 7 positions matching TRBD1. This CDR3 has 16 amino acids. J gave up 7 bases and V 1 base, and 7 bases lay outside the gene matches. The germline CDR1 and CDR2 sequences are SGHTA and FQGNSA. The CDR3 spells CASSLDGTRGNSPLHF. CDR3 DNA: TGTGCCAGCAGCTTAGATGGGACCAGGGGGAATTCACCCCTCCACTTT.

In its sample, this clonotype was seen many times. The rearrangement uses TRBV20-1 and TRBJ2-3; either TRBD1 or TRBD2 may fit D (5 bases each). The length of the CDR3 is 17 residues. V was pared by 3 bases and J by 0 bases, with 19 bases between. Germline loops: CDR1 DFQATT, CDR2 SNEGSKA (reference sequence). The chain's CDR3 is CSASDLEEDISTDTQYF. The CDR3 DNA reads TGCAGTGCTAGTGATCTGGAGGAGGACATTAGCACAGATACGCAGTATTTT.

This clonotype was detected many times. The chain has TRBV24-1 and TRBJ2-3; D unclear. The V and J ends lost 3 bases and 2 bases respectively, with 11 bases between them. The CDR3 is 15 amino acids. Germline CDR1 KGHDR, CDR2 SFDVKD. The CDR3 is CATSDPAQPTDTQYF. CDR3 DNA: TGTGCCACCAGTGATCCGGCCCAACCCACAGATACGCAGTATTTT.